A single T cell receptor beta chain is shown here with its context. Its antigen remains unidentified. This PCR relied on a set of 60 Vbeta primers and 13 Jbeta primers. TCRdb's copy holds only in-frame clones and misses some; the assay was immunoSEQ multiplex PCR. Among roughly 100,000 clones, around 80% were seen once, and the ten largest hold roughly 1.9%. This specimen belongs to a study of cytomegalovirus exposure and HLA in healthy donors. In the study overall: Around 180 million T cells yielded around 120 million unique TCR beta sequences in earlier analysis.

Regarding the study as a whole: Common viral pathogens seemed to be connected with several of the most significant clusters, according to a later analysis. Researchers had no immune exposure information except CMV serostatus available. The authors listed over 150 TCR beta chains as cytomegalovirus-associated.

The CDR3 runs to 17 residues. With 5 bases clipped from V and 3 bases from J, the junction kept 11 bases outside the gene matches. The germline V gene encodes CDR1 SEHNR and CDR2 FQNEAQ (reference sequence). This clonotype was sampled from a woman aged 40 to 55 in good health and CMV-seronegative. V usage is TRBV7-9 and J usage is TRBJ2-5, with 11 bases that match TRBD2. The specimen was PBMCs. The CDR3 reads CASSTPSGRTGKETQYF. The CDR3 nucleotides read TGTGCCAGCAGCACCCCTAGCGGGAGGACGGGAAAAGAGACCCAGTACTTC.